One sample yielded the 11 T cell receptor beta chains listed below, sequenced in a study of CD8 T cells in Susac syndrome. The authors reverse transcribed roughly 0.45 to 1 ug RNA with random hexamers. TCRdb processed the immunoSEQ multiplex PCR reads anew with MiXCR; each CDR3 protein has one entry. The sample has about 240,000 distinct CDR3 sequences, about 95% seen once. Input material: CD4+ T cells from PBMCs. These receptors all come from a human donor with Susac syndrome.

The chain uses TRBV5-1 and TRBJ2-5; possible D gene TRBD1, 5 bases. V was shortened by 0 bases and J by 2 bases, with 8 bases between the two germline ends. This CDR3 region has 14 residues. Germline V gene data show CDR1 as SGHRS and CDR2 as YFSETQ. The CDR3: CASSLEPGQETQYF. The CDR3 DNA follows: TGCGCCAGCAGCTTGGAACCAGGGCAAGAGACCCAGTACTTC.

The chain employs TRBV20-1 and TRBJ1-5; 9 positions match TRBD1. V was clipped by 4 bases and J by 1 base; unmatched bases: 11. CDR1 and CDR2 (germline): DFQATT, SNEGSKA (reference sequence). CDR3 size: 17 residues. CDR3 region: CSAMPTGGVWSNQPQHF. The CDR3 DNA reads TGCAGTGCTATGCCTACAGGGGGCGTTTGGAGCAATCAGCCCCAGCATTTT.

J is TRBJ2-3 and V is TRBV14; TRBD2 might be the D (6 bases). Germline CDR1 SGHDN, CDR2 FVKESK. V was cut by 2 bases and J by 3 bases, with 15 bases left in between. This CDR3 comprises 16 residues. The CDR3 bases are TGTGCCAGCAGCCAATTCCCGACCGGAGGGACAGATACGCAGTATTTT. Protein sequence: CASSQFPTGGTDTQYF.

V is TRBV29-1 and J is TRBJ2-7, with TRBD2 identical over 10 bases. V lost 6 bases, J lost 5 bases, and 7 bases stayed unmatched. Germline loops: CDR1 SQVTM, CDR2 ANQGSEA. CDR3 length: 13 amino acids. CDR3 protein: CSVVLAGVDEQYF. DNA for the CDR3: TGCAGCGTCGTTCTAGCGGGAGTCGACGAGCAGTACTTC.

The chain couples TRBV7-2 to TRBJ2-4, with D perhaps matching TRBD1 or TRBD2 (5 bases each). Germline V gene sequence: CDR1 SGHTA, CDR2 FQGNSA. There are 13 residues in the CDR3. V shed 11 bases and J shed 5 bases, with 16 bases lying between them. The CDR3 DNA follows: TGTGCCGGGGCTGCGGGCGTCCAAAACATTCAGTACTTC. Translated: CAGAAGVQNIQYF.

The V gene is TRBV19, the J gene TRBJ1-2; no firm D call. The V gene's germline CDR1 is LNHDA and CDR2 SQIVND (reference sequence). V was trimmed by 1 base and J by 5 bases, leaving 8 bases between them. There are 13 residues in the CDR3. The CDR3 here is CASSIARQYGYTF. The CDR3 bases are TGTGCCAGTAGTATAGCCCGCCAGTATGGCTACACCTTC.

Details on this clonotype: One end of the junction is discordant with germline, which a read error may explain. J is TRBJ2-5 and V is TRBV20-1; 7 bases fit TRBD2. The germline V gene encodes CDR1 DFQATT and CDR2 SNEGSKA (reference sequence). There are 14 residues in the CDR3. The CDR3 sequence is CSPRTAGVRETQYF. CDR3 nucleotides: TGCAGTCCTAGGACGGCGGGAGTTCGGGAGACCCAGTACTTC.

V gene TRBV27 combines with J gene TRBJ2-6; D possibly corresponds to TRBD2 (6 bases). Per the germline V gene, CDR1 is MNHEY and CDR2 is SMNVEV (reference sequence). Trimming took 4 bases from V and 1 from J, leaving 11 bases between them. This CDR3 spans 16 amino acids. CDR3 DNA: TGTGCCAGCAGTTATGGGGGGTGGTCTGGGGCCAACGTCCTGACTTTC. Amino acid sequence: CASSYGGWSGANVLTF.

DNA for the CDR3: TGTGCCAGTAGTGTTATGGACAATAGCAATCAGCCCCAGCATTTT. Protein: CASSVMDNSNQPQHF. The chain recombines TRBV19 with TRBJ1-5, with a tentative D call TRBD1 (5 bases). The germline V gene encodes CDR1 LNHDA and CDR2 SQIVND (reference sequence). V was clipped by 5 bases and J by 0 bases, with 11 bases between them. The CDR3 runs to 15 residues.

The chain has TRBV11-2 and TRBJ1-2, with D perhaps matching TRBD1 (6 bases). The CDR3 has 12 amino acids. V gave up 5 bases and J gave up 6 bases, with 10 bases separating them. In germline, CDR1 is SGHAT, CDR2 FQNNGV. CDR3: CASSPNRDGYTF. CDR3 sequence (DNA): TGTGCCAGCAGCCCGAACAGGGATGGCTACACCTTC.

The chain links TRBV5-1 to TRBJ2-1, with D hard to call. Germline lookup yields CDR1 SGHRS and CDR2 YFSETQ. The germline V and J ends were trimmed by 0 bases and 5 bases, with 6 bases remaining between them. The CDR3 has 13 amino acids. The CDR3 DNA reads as TGCGCCAGCAGCTTGGCAAGACACAATGAGCAGTTCTTC. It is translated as CASSLARHNEQFF.